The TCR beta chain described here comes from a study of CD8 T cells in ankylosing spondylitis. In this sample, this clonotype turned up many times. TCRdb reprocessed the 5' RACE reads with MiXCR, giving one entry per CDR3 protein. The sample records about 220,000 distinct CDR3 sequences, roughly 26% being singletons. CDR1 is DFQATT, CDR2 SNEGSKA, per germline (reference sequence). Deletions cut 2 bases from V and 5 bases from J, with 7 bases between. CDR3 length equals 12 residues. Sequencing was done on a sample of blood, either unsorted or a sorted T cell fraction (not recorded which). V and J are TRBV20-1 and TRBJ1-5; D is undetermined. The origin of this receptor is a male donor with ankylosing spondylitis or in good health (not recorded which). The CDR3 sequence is CSARILDQPQHF. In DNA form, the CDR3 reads TGCAGTGCTAGAATCTTAGATCAGCCCCAGCATTTT.